Below, one TCR beta chain is given with its context. Other DNA variants within this sample encode the same CDR3. This entry belongs to a study of blood T cell repertoires in COVID-19. On the study more broadly: The United States, Italy and Spain provided the acute and convalescent COVID-19 samples.

The CDR3 runs 14 residues. The germline V gene encodes CDR1 SEHNR and CDR2 FQNEAQ (reference sequence). V shed 3 bases and J 8 bases; nucleotides not matched to a gene: 5. TCRdb's table, derived via immunoSEQ multiplex PCR, lists solely in-frame clones and lacks some. This table holds more than 400,000 clones, around 91% found once. All enrollees were roughly 18 to 100 years old and from roughly 22 US areas. In assigning cohorts, the study relied on participant-reported clinical history. The chain recombines TRBV7-9 with TRBJ1-4; TRBD1 agrees at 8 bases. What was sequenced was PBMCs or T cells enriched from blood (not recorded which). The sequence derives from a man between 18 and 29 years old who had recovered from COVID-19. Here the CDR3 DNA reads TGTGCCAGCAGCTTTGGACAGGGCGGCGAAAAACTGTTTTTT. Its translation is CASSFGQGGEKLFF. Full variable domain (remainder filled in from reference TRBV7-9 and TRBJ1-4): DTGVSQNPRHKITKRGQNVTFRCDPISEHNRLYWYRQTLGQGPEFLTYFQNEAQLEKSRLLSDRFSAERPKGSFSTLEIQRTEQGDSAMYLCASSFGQGGEKLFFGSGTQLSVL.